These 27 T cell receptor beta chains were sequenced from one sample in a study of T cell responses to AZD1222 COVID-19 vaccine. Data came from immunoSEQ multiplex PCR; TCRdb stores just in-frame clones and leaves some out. Of some 120,000 clones listed, roughly 93% are singletons. The specimen was peripheral blood, collected on day 0 of AZD1222 vaccination. All receptors come from an adult in good health.

The chain recombines TRBV30 with TRBJ1-6; unclear D gene. Trimming removed 0 bases at V and 10 bases at J, with 4 bases between. The CDR3 spans 11 residues. Germline V lookup: CDR1 GTSNPN, CDR2 SVGIG (reference sequence). The CDR3 DNA follows: TGTGCCTGGAGTGTACTCTCACCCCTCCACTTT. It translates to CAWSVLSPLHF.

The J gene is TRBJ2-3, the V gene TRBV25-1; a weak D match, TRBD2 (5 bases). Germline CDR1 and CDR2: MGHDK and SYGVNS. The V end lost 4 bases, the J end lost 6 bases, and 14 bases lay between the germline ends. The CDR3 loop spans 14 amino acids. CDR3 bases: TGTGCCAGCAGTGCAGCTACTAGTCGCGATACGCAGTATTTT. It specifies CASSAATSRDTQYF.

The chain carries TRBV27 and TRBJ2-7; D not certain. Germline V gives CDR1 MNHEY, CDR2 SMNVEV (reference sequence). V was clipped by 3 bases and J by 6 bases, with 15 bases between them. The CDR3 consists of 14 residues. For the CDR3, the DNA is TGTGCCAGCAGTTTCTCAGGCGTTGAACCCGAGCAGTACTTC. Protein product: CASSFSGVEPEQYF.

The chain employs TRBV11-2 and TRBJ2-7; TRBD2 matches at 10 bases. The junction had 4 bases not matched to a gene; V was cut back by 3 bases and J by 2 bases. The CDR3 spans 15 residues. Germline CDR1 SGHAT, CDR2 FQNNGV. The CDR3 region is CASSLGTSEAYEQYF. The CDR3 coding sequence is TGTGCCAGCAGCTTGGGGACTAGCGAGGCCTACGAGCAGTACTTC.

V gene TRBV2 combines with J gene TRBJ1-2; D perhaps matches TRBD1 (5 bases). Germline assignment: CDR1 SNHLY and CDR2 FYNNEI. V was cut by 7 bases and J by 4 bases, with 13 bases left in between. There are 13 residues in the CDR3. The CDR3, as DNA: TGTGCCAGCACCACGACAGAATCCTATGGCTACACCTTC. Its translation: CASTTTESYGYTF.

The V and J genes are TRBV7-9 and TRBJ1-6, with TRBD1 as a possible D gene (5 bases). The germline V and J ends were trimmed by 6 bases and 14 bases, with 14 bases remaining between them. This CDR3 comprises 12 residues. Germline CDR1 and CDR2: SEHNR and FQNEAQ (reference sequence). The CDR3 sequence: CASSPGGGTLHF. The CDR3 DNA reads as TGTGCCAGCAGTCCCGGCGGGGGGACCCTCCACTTT.

V usage is TRBV19 and J usage is TRBJ2-3; D possibly corresponds to TRBD1 (6 bases). The CDR3 is 14 residues long. Trimming pared 6 bases from V and 2 bases from J, leaving 12 bases between. Germline lookup yields CDR1 LNHDA and CDR2 SQIVND (reference sequence). The CDR3 DNA reads as TGTGCCAGTAGCGCAGGACAGAACACAGATACGCAGTATTTT. Protein sequence: CASSAGQNTDTQYF.

This chain uses TRBV5-8 with TRBJ1-3, with no clear D. V was shortened by 0 bases and J by 1 base, with 8 bases between the two germline ends. Germline V gene data show CDR1 as SGHTS and CDR2 as YDEGEE. The CDR3 contains 15 residues. Here the CDR3 reads CASSLGAVSGNTIYF. Written as DNA, the CDR3 is TGTGCCAGCAGCTTGGGGGCAGTTTCTGGAAACACCATATATTTT.

CDR3 region: CASSSVHYRNEQYF. The CDR3 nucleotides read TGTGCCAGCAGTTCAGTACATTACAGGAACGAGCAGTACTTC. The rearrangement uses TRBV27 and TRBJ2-7, with a tentative D call TRBD1 (5 bases). Germline V lookup: CDR1 MNHEY, CDR2 SMNVEV (reference sequence). Trimming cost V 4 bases and J 5 bases, with 15 bases left between them. This CDR3 region has 14 residues.

On this clone: Other nucleotide sequences from this sample produce the same CDR3. The chain is built from TRBV5-1 and TRBJ2-3; TRBD1 might be the D (5 bases). The CDR3 has 15 amino acids. Trimming took 2 bases from V and 0 from J, leaving 10 bases between them. CDR1 and CDR2 (germline): SGHRS, YFSETQ. DNA of the CDR3: TGCGCCAGCAGCTTAACAGGAGCTAGCACAGATACGCAGTATTTT. It encodes CASSLTGASTDTQYF.

The gene calls are TRBV7-9 and TRBJ1-4; the D gene is possibly TRBD1 (5 bases). The V gene lost 11 bases and the J gene lost 7 bases, with 11 bases spanning the gap. The CDR3 extends over 11 amino acids. The germline V gene has CDR1 SEHNR and CDR2 FQNEAQ (reference sequence). CDR3 coding DNA: TGTGCCTCAGGGAAAGGTGAAAAACTGTTTTTT. This gives the protein CASGKGEKLFF.

The chain links TRBV10-3 to TRBJ2-6; D is undetermined. The CDR3 is 14 residues long. Germline CDR1 and CDR2: ENHRY and SYGVKD. Between the trimmed V and J ends, which lost 2 bases and 7 bases, there was a span of 9 bases. This CDR3 reads CAISEGVDANVLTF. Written as DNA, the CDR3 is TGTGCCATCAGTGAGGGGGTAGATGCCAACGTCCTGACTTTC.

V and J are TRBV28 and TRBJ1-6; D unclear. The CDR3 consists of 12 residues. V lost 6 bases, J lost 7 bases, and 7 bases lay in between. Germline assignment: CDR1 MDHEN and CDR2 SYDVKM. Here the CDR3 DNA reads TGTGCCAGCAGAAAATCGAATTCACCCCTCCACTTT. Protein product: CASRKSNSPLHF.

The V call is TRBV21-1, the J call TRBJ1-1. TRBV21-1 is termed a pseudogene. The CDR3 runs to 16 residues. Here the CDR3 DNA reads TGTGCCAGCAGCAAAGCTTCGGAGGGTACGAACACTGAAGCTTTCTTT. Amino acid sequence: CASSKASEGTNTEAFF.

The chain couples TRBV7-9 to TRBJ1-1, with D uncertain. This CDR3 has 13 amino acids. Germline V CDR1 and CDR2: SEHNR, FQNEAQ (reference sequence). Trimming shortened V by 6 bases and J by 3 bases, and 11 bases separated the two germline ends. Here the CDR3 reads CASRPARYTEAFF. CDR3 nucleotide sequence: TGTGCCAGCAGACCTGCTCGGTACACTGAAGCTTTCTTT.

The chain has TRBV4-3 and TRBJ2-7; 12 bases agree with TRBD1. V shed 4 bases, J shed 6 bases, and the junction held 4 bases outside the gene matches. CDR3 length: 14 residues. CDR1 LGHNA and CDR2 YSLEER come from the germline V gene. In nucleotides, the CDR3 is TGCGCCAGCAGCCCAGGGACAGGGGGCATCGAGCAGTACTTC. This translates into CASSPGTGGIEQYF.

The chain employs TRBV12-5 and TRBJ2-5, with 8 bases fitting TRBD2. The J segment lost 3 bases and the V segment lost 7 bases, leaving 10 bases of the junction unmatched. This CDR3 has 15 residues. Germline lookup yields CDR1 LGHNT and CDR2 FRNRAP. The CDR3 sequence: CASDSVSGDKETQYF. CDR3 DNA sequence: TGTGCTAGTGACTCCGTTAGCGGGGATAAAGAGACCCAGTACTTC.

This clone showed up just a few times. V gene TRBV3-1 (or the pseudogene TRBV3-2) combines with J gene TRBJ2-1, with a possible D match to TRBD2 (5 bases). Trimming stripped 1 base from V and 4 bases from J, with 8 bases between. CDR1 and CDR2 (germline): LGHDT, YNNKEL (reference sequence). The CDR3 totals 14 residues. CDR3 bases: TGTGCCAGCAGCCAAGGGGAGACTTACAATGAGCAGTTCTTC. It specifies CASSQGETYNEQFF.

The chain combines TRBV28 with TRBJ1-2; perhaps TRBD1 as D (6 bases). Trimming left V 1 base short and J 3 bases short, with 15 bases between. Germline CDR1 and CDR2: MDHEN and SYDVKM. There are 16 residues in the CDR3. The CDR3 DNA reads TGTGCCAGCAGTTTATCCCACAGGGTTTCTCACTATGGCTACACCTTC. Amino acids: CASSLSHRVSHYGYTF.

This chain connects TRBV1 to TRBJ1-2. TRBV1 corresponds to a pseudogene. This CDR3 contains 14 residues. CDR3 bases: TGCACCAGCAGCCAAGAACCGGTCGGGGGGGATAGGACCTTC. Translation gives CTSSQEPVGGDRTF.

This clone was seen a single time. The chain recombines TRBV4-1 with TRBJ1-1; D is perhaps TRBD1 (6 bases). Trimming removed 7 bases from V and 4 bases from J, with 19 bases in between. CDR1 is MGHRA, CDR2 YSYEKL, per germline. CDR3 length: 15 residues. The CDR3 nucleotides are TGCGCCAGCAACATCGGGGGGGGCCTGAGCACTGAAGCTTTCTTT. This codes for CASNIGGGLSTEAFF.

The V and J genes are TRBV18 and TRBJ1-1; D uncertain. The CDR3 loop spans 13 amino acids. Trimming left V 3 bases short and J 1 base short, with 6 bases between. Germline V gives CDR1 KGHSH, CDR2 LQKENI. This chain's CDR3 is CASSPRQNTEAFF. The DNA of the CDR3 is TGTGCCAGCTCACCGAGACAGAACACTGAAGCTTTCTTT.

This clone was found once. The rearrangement links TRBV28 to TRBJ2-1, with 7 bases that match TRBD2. The CDR3 totals 16 residues. Germline V CDR1 and CDR2: MDHEN, SYDVKM. Unmatched junction bases numbered 16, after V lost 7 bases and J lost 7 bases. The chain's CDR3 is CASIGPQREALNEQFF. The CDR3 DNA reads as TGTGCCAGCATTGGCCCCCAGCGGGAAGCATTAAATGAGCAGTTCTTC. The full variable domain, rest sourced from reference TRBV28 and TRBJ2-1, is DVKVTQSSRYLVKRTGEKVFLECVQDMDHENMFWYRQDPGLGLRLIYFSYDVKMKEKGDIPEGYSVSREKKERFSLILESASTNQTSMYLCASIGPQREALNEQFFGPGTRLTVL.

V gene TRBV7-3 combines with J gene TRBJ1-1, with a tentative D call TRBD1 (6 bases). V was shortened by 2 bases and J by 1 base, with 11 bases between the two germline ends. Looked up from germline, CDR1 is SGHTA and CDR2 is FQGTGA. This CDR3 comprises 15 residues. CDR3 residues: CASSLDSGANTEAFF. In DNA form, the CDR3 reads TGTGCCAGCAGCTTAGACTCGGGGGCGAACACTGAAGCTTTCTTT.

The rearrangement uses TRBV4-3 and TRBJ1-1, with a tentative D call TRBD1 (5 bases). The CDR3 sequence is 14 residues long. The germline V gene has CDR1 LGHNA and CDR2 YSLEER. V lost 1 base and J lost 5, with 11 bases in between. The CDR3 is CASSQGDWGTEAFF. The CDR3 nucleotides are TGCGCCAGCAGCCAAGGGGACTGGGGAACTGAAGCTTTCTTT.

The CDR3 spells CASSSFVTGAGVRTDTQYF. CDR3 coding DNA: TGTGCCAGCAGCTCCTTTGTAACGGGAGCGGGAGTGAGGACAGATACGCAGTATTTT. J is TRBJ2-3 and V is TRBV7-3; the match to TRBD2 covers 8 bases. V gave up 4 bases and J gave up 3 bases; unmatched junction bases: 18. This CDR3 comprises 19 residues. Germline CDR1 and CDR2: SGHTA and FQGTGA.

This chain connects TRBV6-5 to TRBJ1-5; 9 bases are shared with TRBD1. The CDR3 is 14 amino acids. The germline gives CDR1 MNHEY, CDR2 SVGAGI. With 6 bases clipped from V and 3 bases from J, the junction kept 3 bases outside the gene matches. The DNA for the CDR3 is TGTGCCAGCAGCAGGACAGGGGTCAATCAGCCCCAGCATTTT. Its translation is CASSRTGVNQPQHF.